The source of this T cell receptor beta chain is a study of blood T cell repertoires in COVID-19. The participants were between roughly 18 and 89 years old and came from about two dozen US areas. Participant-given clinical history determined each cohort assignment. Each recovered donor of Cohort 3 presented with two negative PCRs, clearance, or symptom resolution. The CDR3 is 13 amino acids. V dropped 3 bases and J dropped 3 bases, with 8 bases sitting between them. In the authors' workflow: Reference gene primer amplification gave nucleated cell count estimates. The method was immunoSEQ multiplex PCR; TCRdb's version includes in-frame clones alone and lacks a portion of them. The V and J calls and the clone size are those of that table, but D and trimming were determined from the DNA. The sample consists of over 200,000 clones, 85% to 90% of them appearing once. This clone was counted ten times or more.

This chain links TRBV12-3 or TRBV12-4 with TRBJ1-1; D gene uncertain. Material for sequencing was PBMCs or T cells enriched from blood (not recorded which). The sequence derives from a man younger than 35 who had recovered from COVID-19. CDR3 DNA: TGTGCCAGCAGTTTCGGGTGGGACACTGAAGCTTTCTTT. It specifies CASSFGWDTEAFF.